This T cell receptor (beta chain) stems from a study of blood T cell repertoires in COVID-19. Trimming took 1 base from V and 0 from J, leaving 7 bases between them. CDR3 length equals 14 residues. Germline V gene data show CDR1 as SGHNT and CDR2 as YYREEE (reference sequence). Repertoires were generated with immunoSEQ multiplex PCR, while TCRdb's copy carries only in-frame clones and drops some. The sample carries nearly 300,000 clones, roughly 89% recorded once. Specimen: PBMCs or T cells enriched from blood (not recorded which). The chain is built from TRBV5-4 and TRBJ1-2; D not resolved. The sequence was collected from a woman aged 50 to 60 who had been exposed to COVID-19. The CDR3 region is CASSLMRANYGYTF. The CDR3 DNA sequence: TGTGCCAGCAGCTTGATGCGGGCTAACTATGGCTACACCTTC.